One sample yielded the 26 T cell receptor beta chains listed below, sequenced in a study of T cells in Graves' hyperthyroidism and ophthalmopathy. TCR beta CDR3 region amplification was performed from RNA transcripts. The TCR CDR3 first-round RT-PCR relied on the HTBI primer set. TCRdb reprocessed the multiplex PCR reads with MiXCR, giving one entry per CDR3 protein. Among hundreds of thousands of distinct CDR3 sequences listed, about 14% were seen once. The specimen sequenced was blood. These receptors came from a woman aged 35 to 49 with Graves' ophthalmopathy.

This clonotype was observed a few times. For the CDR3, the DNA is TGTGCCAGCAGAAAGGGACAAGAGGGGAAAGCTTTCTTT. It translates to CASRKGQEGKAFF. V gene TRBV3-1 combines with J gene TRBJ1-1, with a weak D call TRBD1 (6 bases). This CDR3 has 13 residues. The germline V and J ends were trimmed by 6 bases and 9 bases, with 17 bases remaining between them. CDR1 and CDR2 from the germline V gene are LGHDT and YNNKEL (reference sequence).

A remark on this clonotype: A much larger clone is a single base away; this may be a read error. V usage is TRBV7-2 and J usage is TRBJ1-2, with 9 bases matching TRBD1. The CDR3 sequence is 14 residues long. Germline lookup yields CDR1 SGHTA and CDR2 FQGNSA. In nucleotides, the CDR3 is TGTGCCGGCAGCTCGGACAGGGGTTTGCATGGCTACACCTTC. Its translation is CAGSSDRGLHGYTF.

At least ten counts were recorded for this clonotype. The chain recombines TRBV6-2 or TRBV6-3 with TRBJ2-5; no reliable D call. CDR3 length equals 14 residues. Per germline, CDR1 MNHEY and CDR2 SVGEGT. Between the trimmed V and J ends, which lost 8 bases and 1 base, there was a span of 14 bases. The CDR3 sequence: CASRGLSFQETQYF. CDR3 in DNA: TGTGCCAGCCGAGGTTTGAGCTTCCAAGAGACCCAGTACTTC.

This clonotype was recorded at least ten times. This sequence joins TRBV28 and TRBJ2-5; 9 bases fit TRBD2. Trimming at V came to 5 bases and at J to 4 bases, leaving 8 bases not matched to a gene. The CDR3 covers 15 residues. Germline V gene sequence: CDR1 MDHEN, CDR2 SYDVKM. CDR3 region: CASSTLLAGRETQYF. In DNA form, the CDR3 reads TGTGCCAGCAGTACCCTCCTAGCGGGGCGAGAGACCCAGTACTTC.

This clonotype was counted a single time. The chain has TRBV12-3 or TRBV12-4 and TRBJ1-5, with D possibly being TRBD1 (5 bases). CDR3 length: 16 amino acids. With 3 bases removed from V and 2 bases from J, the gap between germline ends came to 14 bases. CDR3: CASSFWMGGRNQPQHF. The CDR3 DNA reads as TGTGCCAGCAGTTTTTGGATGGGGGGACGCAATCAGCCCCAGCATTTT.

This clonotype has ten or more counts. The chain is built from TRBV12-3 or TRBV12-4 and TRBJ1-2, with 9 positions matching TRBD1. Trimming removed 5 bases from V and 3 bases from J; junction bases left unmatched: 7. This CDR3 has 15 amino acids. For the CDR3, the DNA is TGTGCCAGCAGTCCCGGGGACAGGGAGGACTATGGCTACACCTTC. It encodes CASSPGDREDYGYTF.

This clonotype occurred many times. The chain carries TRBV20-1 and TRBJ2-7, with 10 nucleotides matching TRBD2. Germline V CDR1 and CDR2: DFQATT, SNEGSKA (reference sequence). Trimming took 6 bases from V and 7 from J; bases not matched to a gene: 12. The CDR3 consists of 14 residues. CDR3 DNA sequence: TGCAGTGCCCAGACCCCTGAACTAGCGGGGGAGCAGTACTTC. This translates into CSAQTPELAGEQYF.

The rearrangement joins TRBV19 to TRBJ1-2; 10 nucleotides line up with TRBD1. After removal of 4 bases from V and 5 bases from J, the junction contained 7 bases not matched to a gene. CDR3 length: 15 residues. The germline gives CDR1 LNHDA, CDR2 SQIVND (reference sequence). CDR3 protein: CASSTGTGDFYGYTF. The CDR3 DNA reads TGTGCCAGTAGTACCGGGACAGGGGATTTTTATGGCTACACCTTC.

The chain has TRBV27 and TRBJ2-4; a possible D gene is TRBD1 (8 bases). The CDR3 runs 18 residues. Trimming shortened V by 4 bases and J by 1 base, and 20 bases separated the two germline ends. In germline, CDR1 is MNHEY, CDR2 SMNVEV (reference sequence). The CDR3 here is CASSSQRQGRGAKNIQYF. CDR3 DNA sequence: TGTGCCAGCAGTTCCCAACGACAGGGGAGGGGTGCCAAAAACATTCAGTACTTC.

This clonotype has a handful of counts. The gene calls are TRBV7-8 and TRBJ2-1; D call uncertain. Trimming took 0 bases from V and 2 from J, leaving 8 bases between them. The CDR3 loop spans 15 amino acids. Germline V lookup: CDR1 SGHVS, CDR2 FQNEAQ. CDR3 amino acids: CASSLAGNPYNEQFF. For the CDR3, the DNA is TGTGCCAGCAGCTTAGCGGGAAATCCCTACAATGAGCAGTTCTTC.

This clonotype was seen once. This may arise from a read error, as a much more abundant clone is one base away. This sequence joins TRBV6-2 or TRBV6-3 and TRBJ2-2, with 11 bases matching TRBD2. CDR1 and CDR2 (germline): MNHEY, SVGEGT. The CDR3 length is 15 residues. The chain's CDR3 is CASSLLLAGAGEPFF. CDR3 nucleotide sequence: TGTGCCAGCAGCCTGCTACTAGCGGGAGCCGGGGAGCCGTTTTTT.

This clonotype was seen a few times. This chain joins TRBV29-1 and TRBJ2-7; tentative D call: TRBD2 (7 bases). The V end lost 4 bases, the J end lost 5 bases, and 18 bases lay between the germline ends. The CDR3 loop spans 14 amino acids. Germline V CDR1 and CDR2: SQVTM, ANQGSEA. Written as DNA, the CDR3 is TGCAGCGTTGTGGGATTTGGGGGGGCGGACGAGCAGTACTTC. The encoded protein is CSVVGFGGADEQYF.

This clonotype showed up many times. This chain links TRBV28 with TRBJ2-2, with TRBD1 identical over 7 bases. This CDR3 comprises 16 residues. V lost 4 bases to trimming and J lost 6 bases; unmatched junction nucleotides: 11. The germline gives CDR1 MDHEN, CDR2 SYDVKM. The CDR3 loop reads CASSSLSRQGPGELFF. In nucleotides, the CDR3 is TGTGCCAGCAGTTCGCTTTCACGACAGGGCCCCGGGGAGCTGTTTTTT.

The chain couples TRBV7-2 to TRBJ2-7; TRBD2 matches at 11 bases. This CDR3 spans 14 amino acids. J gave up 5 bases and V 3 bases, and 3 bases lay outside the gene matches. Germline assignment: CDR1 SGHTA and CDR2 FQGNSA. The chain's CDR3 is CASSFGLAGHEQYF. The CDR3 DNA reads TGTGCCAGCAGCTTTGGACTAGCGGGCCACGAGCAGTACTTC.

The sample holds many counts of this clonotype. The gene calls are TRBV14 and TRBJ1-2, with no clear D. The CDR3 runs 13 residues. V lost 4 bases, J lost 8 bases, and 14 bases lay in between. Germline V gene lookup returns CDR1 SGHDN and CDR2 FVKESK. Here the CDR3 reads CASSPRAERGYTF. For the CDR3, the DNA is TGTGCCAGCAGCCCAAGGGCCGAGAGGGGCTACACCTTC.

This clonotype was counted ten times or more. CDR3 nucleotide sequence: TGTGCTAGTGGTTTGGTACTTTTCTTAGGACAGGGTAACTATGGCTACACCTTC. It is translated as CASGLVLFLGQGNYGYTF. The V call is TRBV12-5, the J call TRBJ1-2, with TRBD1 matching over 8 bases. This CDR3 is 18 amino acids long. In germline, CDR1 is LGHNT, CDR2 FRNRAP. V was pared by 0 bases and J by 1 base, with 10 bases of the junction left unmatched.

V and J are TRBV6-2 or TRBV6-3 and TRBJ1-1, with 8 bases matching TRBD1. The CDR3 is made up of 15 amino acids. J lost 5 bases, V lost 8 bases, and 13 bases had no gene match. CDR1 MNHEY and CDR2 SVGEGT come from the germline V gene. This CDR3 reads CASGPGQVIQTEAFF. The CDR3 bases are TGTGCCAGCGGACCGGGACAGGTAATACAAACTGAAGCTTTCTTT.

The V call is TRBV6-1, the J call TRBJ2-7, with D unresolved. V was cut by 5 bases and J by 5 bases, with 13 bases left in between. The CDR3 extends over 13 amino acids. In germline, CDR1 is MNHNS, CDR2 SASEGT. The chain's CDR3 is CASSPPNEDEQYF. CDR3 bases: TGTGCCAGCAGTCCCCCAAACGAAGACGAGCAGTACTTC.

V gene TRBV14 combines with J gene TRBJ2-7, with D possibly TRBD2 on 5 matching bases. CDR1 and CDR2 from the germline V gene are SGHDN and FVKESK. The V and J ends lost 1 base and 6 bases respectively, with 13 bases between them. The CDR3 runs to 14 residues. CDR3 loop: CASSQVPPGSEQYF. In DNA form, the CDR3 reads TGTGCCAGCAGCCAAGTGCCCCCGGGGAGCGAGCAGTACTTC.

This clonotype appeared many times. The CDR3 reads CASSSSLRGSHTF. CDR3 coding DNA: TGTGCCAGCAGTTCGTCATTAAGAGGATCCCACACCTTC. The chain employs TRBV6-5 and TRBJ1-2; D is uncertain. The CDR3 extends over 13 amino acids. V gave up 4 bases and J gave up 12 bases, with 18 bases separating them. Germline CDR1 MNHEY, CDR2 SVGAGI.

J is TRBJ2-7 and V is TRBV30, with 10 bases lining up with TRBD1. The CDR3 has 13 residues. From germline, CDR1 is GTSNPN and CDR2 SVGIG (reference sequence). J gave up 9 bases and V 5 bases, and 10 bases lay outside the gene matches. The CDR3 nucleotides read TGTGCCTGGGATGGGACAGGGGAACCCATGCAGTACTTC. It translates to CAWDGTGEPMQYF.

CDR3 sequence reads: CASSFTKQADTGELFF. The CDR3 DNA sequence: TGTGCCAGCAGCTTTACAAAACAGGCCGACACCGGGGAGCTGTTTTTT. The chain couples TRBV11-2 to TRBJ2-2; D perhaps matches TRBD1 (5 bases). The CDR3 spans 16 residues. Per germline, CDR1 SGHAT and CDR2 FQNNGV. Trimming removed 3 bases from V and 3 bases from J, with 14 bases in between.

Many counts were recorded for this clonotype. This chain joins TRBV20-1 and TRBJ1-2; D remains ambiguous. This CDR3 is 15 amino acids long. Trimming pared 4 bases from V and 1 base from J, leaving 16 bases between. Germline V gene data show CDR1 as DFQATT and CDR2 as SNEGSKA (reference sequence). CDR3 DNA: TGCAGTGCTAAACCGACAATTTCCTTTAACTATGGCTACACCTTC. Protein product: CSAKPTISFNYGYTF.

The chain recombines TRBV11-2 with TRBJ2-1; 12 bases match TRBD2. The V segment lost 1 base and the J segment 4 bases; nucleotides outside the gene matches: 11. The CDR3 sequence is 19 residues long. In germline, CDR1 is SGHAT, CDR2 FQNNGV. This CDR3 reads CASSLGGILAGGPYNEQFF. In DNA form, the CDR3 reads TGTGCCAGCAGCTTAGGAGGCATACTAGCGGGAGGACCTTACAATGAGCAGTTCTTC.

Ten or more counts support this clonotype. This chain links TRBV7-6 with TRBJ2-2; no clear D. V lost 5 bases, J lost 6 bases, and 10 bases lay in between. The CDR3 is 13 amino acids. Germline values: CDR1 SGHVS, CDR2 FNYEAQ. This chain's CDR3 is CASSVPVAGELFF. The CDR3 DNA sequence: TGTGCCAGCAGCGTGCCAGTGGCCGGGGAGCTGTTTTTT.

This clonotype has at least ten counts. The chain employs TRBV12-3 or TRBV12-4 and TRBJ1-2; the D gene is possibly TRBD1 (6 bases). Trimming took off 5 bases at V and 4 bases at J, with 17 bases between the two ends. The CDR3 loop spans 15 amino acids. CDR3 bases: TGTGCCAGCAGTGGAGGACAGTCGTTACTCTATGGCTACACCTTC. Its translation is CASSGGQSLLYGYTF.